The entry that follows covers one TCR beta chain sequence. Its antigen is unknown. Base qualities are not at hand, and no much larger clone is one base apart. The data originate from a study of blood T cell repertoires in COVID-19 (dated by TCRdb to about 2020). Study-level background: Samples from collaborators originated in the United States, Italy and Spain and spanned both the acute and convalescent phases of COVID-19. The material from the prospective study consisted of cDNA or gDNA derived from T cells, B-cell-depleted T cells, or PBMCs. Subjects who had been exposed to COVID-19, were actively infected with it, or had recovered from it provided the deeply sampled blood TCRbeta repertoires that made up the dataset. The repertoires were made available in a free public database intended to serve as a resource for research on the immune response to SARS-CoV-2. Samples were obtained from the ongoing ImmuneRACE study (first 160 participants) and from over 1,000 subjects provided by 6 global collaborators. A de-identified subject ID, COVID-19 status, age in years and sex were almost always included in the sample metadata. Where HLA class I and class II types were available, the types were taken from metadata supplied by the sample provider, not from assay-based typing. What the study reported, not specific to this receptor: The amount of clinical and demographic metadata varied by source and participant and was provided uncurated.

For CDR1 and CDR2, the germline V gene (reference sequence) lists LNHNV and YYDKDF. Including the terminal cysteine and phenylalanine, the CDR3 comprises 14 residues. Just the 42-base CDR3 DNA is kept, in frame starting at base 1. V gives up 0 bases and J gives up 0 bases, and the segment between their germline ends measures 5 bases. At one collaborating source in Seattle, patients were enrolled during active infection and were followed longitudinally through the course of disease. The collaborating institutions used their own protocols to collect whole blood in K2EDTA tubes. For TCRbeta analysis, collaborators shipped samples in one of three forms: frozen whole blood, isolated PBMCs, or DNA extracted from either of those sample types. The immunoSEQ Assay, a bias-controlled multiplex PCR, was used to amplify TCRbeta CDR3 regions from genomic DNA. The study's own analysis went as follows. The number of nucleated cells in each sample was estimated from the amplification of reference gene primers within the assay. To quantify the absolute abundance of each unique TCRbeta CDR3 rearrangement, sequence reads were collapsed and filtered. For each sample, productive Simpson clonality was calculated as the square root of Simpson's diversity index over productive rearrangements. TCRdb holds this immuneACCESS table with in-frame rearrangements only. Some clones are missing; in checked studies, unresolved V genes explain under half, and the rest has no known cause. That table gives V, J and clone size, and the DNA gave D and trimming. In all, the sample holds 250,000 to 350,000 clones, and approximately 90% of those were seen once. The ten largest make up about 2.2% of the sample.

The chain is assembled from TRBV15 and TRBJ1-2; no D gene is confidently identified. Sequenced input: peripheral blood. The receptor was isolated from a woman under 40 with COVID-19, enrolled during active disease. The CDR3 region reads CATSRDTANYGYTF. The DNA sequence is as follows: TGTGCCACCAGCAGAGACACAGCTAACTATGGCTACACCTTC.